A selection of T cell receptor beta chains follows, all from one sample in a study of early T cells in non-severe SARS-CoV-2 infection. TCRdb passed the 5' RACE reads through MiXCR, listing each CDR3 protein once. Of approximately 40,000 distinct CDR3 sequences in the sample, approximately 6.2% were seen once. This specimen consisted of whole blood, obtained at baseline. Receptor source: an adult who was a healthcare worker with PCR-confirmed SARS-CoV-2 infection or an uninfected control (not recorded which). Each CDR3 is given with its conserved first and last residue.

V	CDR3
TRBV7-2	CASSLGGSTEAFF
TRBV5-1	CASREIKASGDEQFF
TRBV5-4	CASSLGGFGELFF
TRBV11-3	CASSSGSRPETQYF
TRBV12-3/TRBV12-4	CASSLTIRTDTQYF
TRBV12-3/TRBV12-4	CASSRQGAYGYTF
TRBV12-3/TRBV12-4	CASSLMSSGYTF
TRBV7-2	CASSLGIHGYTF
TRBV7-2	CASSRDRQETQYF
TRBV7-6	CASSPRPTGIGNTEAFF
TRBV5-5	CASSFVTPNTEAFF
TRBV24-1	CATSVAGLDNEQFF
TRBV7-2	CASTLRPRRGEQFF
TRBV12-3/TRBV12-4	CASSLRSGRSGQETQYF
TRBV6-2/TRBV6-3	CASRLGHLYGYTF
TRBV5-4	CASSLRQGAYNEQFF
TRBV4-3	CASSQAVAHEQFF
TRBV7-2	CASSIPTGTNEKLFF
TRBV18	CASSPLLGTSGMNEQFF
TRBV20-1	CSVKGASSYNEQFF
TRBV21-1	CASSKFPRSANTEAFF
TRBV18	CASSPEATIYNEQFF
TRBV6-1	CASVTGPGGYGYTF
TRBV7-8	CASRSTTGELFF
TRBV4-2	CASRAGGPTNEQFF
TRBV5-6	CASSLAWGVQETQYF